This TCR beta chain was sequenced in a study of cytomegalovirus exposure and HLA in healthy donors listed by TCRdb under 2017. Looking at the study overall: According to an earlier analysis of several hundred of the donors, about 190 million T cells yielded some 110 million unique TCR beta sequences and 250 to 350 Gb of sequence data. An earlier analysis of 587 of the donors used high-throughput TCR beta sequencing to judge whether each TCR beta V gene segment behaved as functional or pseudogenic. Class I and class II HLA loci were covered by the typing at four-digit resolution. About five DR-DQ haplotypes were handled as single units for association and clustering, since linkage in the cohort was strong. In a later genetic analysis, genome-wide SNP genotypes for about 55% of the 666 donors were used, and that subset was treated as a discovery cohort. The study aimed to test whether signatures of past pathogen exposure could be identified by cataloging public T cell receptors. The genetic ancestry cluster associated with self-reported Caucasian donors included 65% to 90% of the 398 genotyped donors. Across 300 to 500 genotyped donors of the cohort, an average of approximately 200,000 unique TCR beta nucleotide sequences per donor were sequenced, and approximately 17% of those sequences were non-productive. In the later analysis, no new phenotypic data were used to find candidate immune exposures; instead, reliance was placed on TCR beta sequences and their occurrence across donors. Every repertoire in the discovery cohort had been generated on one and the same sequencing platform. About 300 gigabases of sequencing data and around 87 million unique TCR sequences were included in an early release covering 550 to 650 HLA-typed donors. Typing coverage varied by locus: roughly 629-630 donors for A, B, C, DRB1 and DQB1; roughly 510 for DQA1; 600 to 610 for DPA1; 450 to 480 for DPB1. The study used immunosequencing to profile the T cell repertoires of approximately 690 subjects and linked those repertoires to cytomegalovirus serostatus. A later analysis re-analyzed previously published TCR beta repertoires from approximately 700 donors and added high-resolution HLA genotyping to study TCR occurrence patterns. Besides the first cohort of under 700 subjects, a separate validation cohort made up of over a hundred different subjects was used. Alongside the repertoire data, information on donor age, sex, ethnicity and CMV serostatus was compiled. The study combined high-throughput TCR immunosequencing, statistical association of individual TCRs with disease status, and machine learning to predict cytomegalovirus infection status. The research as a whole found: A further reported finding was that TCR beta sequences accurately predicted the HLA-A and HLA-B alleles for most subjects in the first cohort. The study gave a list of about 150 TCR beta chains associated with cytomegalovirus. In an earlier analysis of approximately 590 of the donors, most TCR beta V segments appeared in productive rearrangements about 87% or about 30% of the time, broadly matching IMGT annotations. HLA typing was unavailable for some donors at each locus, so association tests used only the typed subset. In this cohort, only TCR beta chains were sequenced, and detectable features were limited by the absence of alpha or paired-chain data. According to a later genetic analysis, donors in an Asian-associated ancestry cluster had fewer N-insertions in productive TCRs than the approximately 690-donor mean. Some IMGT-functional V segments, including TRBV6-2 and TRBV6-3, could not be distinguished by the 87-base-pair reads and were therefore excluded. In vitro tests confirmed that a few of the cytomegalovirus-associated TCR beta chains recognize cytomegalovirus antigens. A group of highly shared sequence variants was considered likely to be a technical artifact of the sequencing pipeline. A later genetic analysis associated a missense DCLRE1C variant with V-gene and J-gene trimming of TCR beta chains, and an independent cohort replicated the association. Roughly uniform sequencing depth across donors was assumed in presence/absence analyses, although this assumption may not hold. In a later analysis, several top co-occurrence clusters were reported to appear linked to parvovirus B19, influenza, CMV and Epstein-Barr virus. In a later analysis, TCR association rates were found to vary across HLA loci, with the most associated TCRs seen for DRB1 alleles and the fewest for HLA-C alleles. A later analysis found that most CMV-associated TCR beta chains appeared HLA-restricted, with HLA associations seemingly driven largely by CMV exposure. The only immune exposure information available for the cohort was CMV serostatus. According to the authors, the approach could potentially be generalized to other disease states and immunological phenotypes. When HLA alleles, especially DR and DQ, strongly co-occurred, TCR associations were difficult to assign to individual alleles. Roughly 17 rarely observed V segments, including chromosome 9 orphons, were excluded from the earlier analysis of several hundred of the donors because counts were too low. The classifier was reported to diagnose cytomegalovirus status with high specificity and sensitivity in both the original cohort and the validation cohort. In a later analysis, HLA-associated TCR beta chains were found to be more clonally expanded and to have lower generation probabilities than equally common non-associated chains. While some public TCRs were present in many individuals, most TCR sequences turned up only very rarely across donors. Linkage disequilibrium might explain the correlated functional status among segregating V segments, but an unknown experimental factor could not be excluded. A later analysis associated about 17,000 TCR beta sequences with specific HLA alleles at a false discovery rate of 0.05.

Comment on this clone: Which antigen it targets is not known. No much larger clone is present one base from it, and per-base qualities are unavailable.

The cohort consisted of 600 to 700 healthy bone marrow donors. At the time of sampling, all cohort members were nominally healthy, though unrecorded immune exposures were likely present. The donor tested CMV seropositive and was one of the 289 seropositive cohort members. A peripheral blood sample was provided by each donor, and peripheral blood mononuclear cells were used for TCR beta sequencing. Genomic DNA extraction from the blood cell samples was performed with the Qiagen DNeasy Blood Extraction Kit. For CDR1 and CDR2, the germline V gene (reference sequence) lists LNHDA and SQIVND. The cysteine opens and the phenylalanine closes a CDR3 of 13 amino acids. Of all the DNA, just the CDR3 is kept, 39 bases in frame from base 1. V is pared back by 3 bases and J by 4 bases, with 10 bases lying between the germline termini. Library prep was done by the immunoSEQ multiplex PCR assay. The multiplex PCR relied on a mix of 60 forward primers for TCR Vbeta segments and 13 reverse primers for TCR Jbeta segments. Amplification of the CDR3 region of rearranged TCR beta genes was performed with a multiplex PCR assay on genomic DNA. Amplified TCR beta libraries were sequenced as 87-base-pair reads on the Illumina HiSeq System. As for how the authors treated the data: Across the roughly 700 repertoires, a later analysis counted 80 million or so unique TCR beta chains, roughly 11 million of which were shared by at least two donors. Raw reads were error-corrected and collapsed into unique sequences with a nearest-neighbor algorithm that merged closely related sequences to remove PCR and sequencing errors. To assign V, D and J gene segments, CDR3 sequences were aligned to IMGT reference sequences. For a sequence to be retained, a match of at least six nucleotides was required to both a V gene segment and a J gene segment. A rearrangement counted as productive if the CDR3 had no stop codons and remained in frame with V and J, and every other rearrangement counted as non-productive. Following IMGT convention, CDR3 was defined as the stretch from the second conserved V-encoded cysteine to the conserved J-encoded phenylalanine. The earlier analysis of about 530 of the donors excluded any sequence lacking an unambiguous match to a single V gene segment. In an earlier analysis of roughly 500 of the donors, V segments were called functional above 56.7% productive rearrangements and were called segregating when the between-donor standard deviation exceeded 5%. To diagnose cytomegalovirus status from the catalog of TCR beta chain sequences, a statistical classification framework was built. In a later analysis, V and J genes were assigned by comparing TCR nucleotide sequences against IMGT/GENE-DB human TR gene sequences. In a later analysis, CDR3 sequences and most-parsimonious VDJ recombination scenarios were assigned using the TCRdist pipeline. In a later analysis, each TCR beta chain was defined by its CDR3 amino acid sequence together with its V-gene family, and reads without a unique V-gene family were excluded. To address suspected cross-contamination and a sequencing artifact, a later analysis removed over 500 highly shared, low-generation-probability nucleotide sequences. In a later analysis, a clonal expansion index was calculated for each public chain from normalized within-repertoire ranks of inferred template counts. In a later analysis, generation probabilities were computed using a VDJ recombination model fitted to out-of-frame rearrangements, and the results were checked against IGoR. In a later analysis, hypergeometric tests were used to score TCR-TCR, TCR-HLA and TCR-CMV co-occurrence, with a repertoire-size bias correction applied to TCR pairs. False discovery rates were estimated in a later analysis by permuting HLA or CMV assignments 20 times. A later analysis grouped co-occurring TCRs with DBSCAN, adding TCRdist sequence similarity when clustering within HLA-allele-positive subsets. Repertoires with fewer than 30,000 or more than 120,000 public chains were left out of co-occurrence clustering, as were about five repertoires with anomalous nucleotide sharing. TCRdb holds this immuneACCESS table with in-frame rearrangements only. Some clones are missing; in checked studies, unresolved V genes explain under half, and the rest has no known cause. The V and J calls and clone size were taken over from that table, and D and trimming were inferred from the DNA. The table for this sample lists about 120,000 clones; 76% of them were counted only once. 12% of the sample lies in the top ten.

Material: PBMCs. The TCR sequence derives from a woman in her thirties or forties in good health and CMV-seropositive. The rearranged segments are TRBV19 and TRBJ2-7, with the D segment identity uncertain. The CDR3 protein sequence reads: CASSMGRQYEQYF. Read as DNA, the sequence is TGTGCCAGTAGTATGGGCAGGCAGTACGAGCAGTACTTC.